This record concerns one T cell receptor (beta chain) sequence. Its antigen is not known. During its preparation, the TCRbeta library received unique molecular identifiers. TCRdb reprocessed the PCR reads via MiXCR and lists one record per CDR3 protein. This sample has some 450,000 distinct CDR3 sequences, with over 40% found just once. The germline CDR1 and CDR2 sequences are SGHRS and YFSETQ. V shed 3 bases and J shed 8 bases, with 17 bases lying between them. CDR3 length: 14 residues. This record comes from a study of T-cell reconstitution after alpha-beta-depleted transplantation in children. Study-wide findings and caveats: Several hundred expanded graft clones reportedly were the source of alpha-beta T cells about two months after transplant. Newly made T cells mostly supplied T-cell counts and diversity one year after transplant.

The V and J genes are TRBV5-1 and TRBJ1-1; D not resolved. The source was PBMCs, collected before TCRalphabeta/CD19-depleted stem cell transplant. The TCR sequence derives from a girl aged 2-15 years with aplastic anemia, due to receive a stem cell transplant. The CDR3, as DNA: TGCGCCAGCAGCTCTTCGGTAGGGAGTTTGGAAGCTTTCTTT. It specifies CASSSSVGSLEAFF.